These 30 T cell receptor beta chains share one sample of origin, sequenced in a study of blood T cell repertoires in COVID-19. Measured with immunoSEQ multiplex PCR; TCRdb has only the in-frame clones, and not every one. This table has approximately 80,000 clones, around 79% appearing once. The sequencing input was peripheral blood. These receptors came from a man over 45 with active or convalescent COVID-19.

The gene calls are TRBV18 and TRBJ2-7, with a possible D match to TRBD2 (5 bases). The V and J ends lost 0 bases and 5 bases respectively, with 14 bases between them. Germline V gene lookup returns CDR1 KGHSH and CDR2 LQKENI. The CDR3 has 15 amino acids. DNA of the CDR3: TGTGCCAGCTCACCACCCCTTATGGGAGAAGACGAGCAGTACTTC. Encoded protein: CASSPPLMGEDEQYF. The complete variable domain, with remaining parts taken from reference TRBV18 and TRBJ2-7, reads NAGVMQNPRHLVRRRGQEARLRCSPMKGHSHVYWYRQLPEEGLKFMVYLQKENIIDESGMPKERFSAEFPKEGPSILRIQQVVRGDSAAYFCASSPPLMGEDEQYFGPGTRLTVT.

The rearrangement joins TRBV7-2 to TRBJ2-7; 10 bases fit TRBD1. After removal of 5 bases from V and 3 bases from J, the junction contained 4 bases not matched to a gene. The germline CDR1 and CDR2 sequences are SGHTA and FQGNSA. The CDR3 is 14 amino acids. The CDR3 loop reads CASSLDRGLYEQYF. In DNA form, the CDR3 reads TGTGCCAGCAGCCTCGACAGGGGGCTCTACGAGCAGTACTTC.

For this clone: A much larger clone lies a single base off, so this may be a read error. This rearrangement joins TRBV11-3 to TRBJ2-1; D is perhaps TRBD2 (6 bases). The V gene's germline CDR1 is SGHNT and CDR2 YENEEA. There are 11 residues in the CDR3. V shed 3 bases and J shed 9 bases, with 6 bases lying between them. The CDR3 loop reads CASSLGGEQFF. The CDR3 DNA reads TGTGCCAGCAGCTTGGGAGGTGAGCAGTTCTTC.

The V and J genes are TRBV27 and TRBJ2-7; 7 nucleotides match TRBD1. This CDR3 has 14 amino acids. The V gene end was trimmed by 6 bases and the J gene end by 3 bases; junction bases not matched to a gene: 8. Germline-derived CDR1 and CDR2 are MNHEY and SMNVEV (reference sequence). The CDR3 sequence is CASSRPGQSYEQYF. The CDR3 DNA reads TGTGCCAGCAGCCGCCCGGGACAGAGCTACGAGCAGTACTTC.

A note on this clone: Other DNA sequences in the same sample also yield this CDR3. The rearrangement links TRBV24-1 to TRBJ2-7; tentatively, D is TRBD1 (6 bases). Germline V lookup: CDR1 KGHDR, CDR2 SFDVKD. This CDR3 has 13 amino acids. V lost 9 bases to trimming and J lost 0 bases, with 11 bases between them. Here the CDR3 reads CATQDSNSYEQYF. The CDR3 region has the DNA TGTGCCACCCAGGACAGTAACTCCTACGAGCAGTACTTC.

This rearrangement joins TRBV7-3 to TRBJ1-3; TRBD1 matches at 8 bases. The trim removed 4 bases at V and 1 base at J, leaving 6 bases unmatched. CDR3 size: 16 residues. Germline CDR1 reads SGHTA; CDR2 reads FQGTGA. In DNA, the CDR3 is TGTGCCAGCAGCTCGAAACAGGGGGGATCTGGAAACACCATATATTTT. Translation gives CASSSKQGGSGNTIYF.

The chain couples TRBV14 to TRBJ2-1; 7 bases are shared with TRBD1. Germline loops: CDR1 SGHDN, CDR2 FVKESK. Trimming at V came to 1 base and at J to 5 bases, leaving 11 bases not matched to a gene. This CDR3 contains 17 residues. CDR3 amino acids: CASSQGITRGLNNEQFF. CDR3 nucleotides: TGTGCCAGCAGCCAAGGAATAACAAGGGGGCTCAACAATGAGCAGTTCTTC.

The chain is built from TRBV5-1 and TRBJ2-2; 12 positions agree with TRBD2. Germline V gene sequence: CDR1 SGHRS, CDR2 YFSETQ. The junction had 8 bases not matched to a gene; V was cut back by 3 bases and J by 2 bases. CDR3 size: 18 residues. DNA of the CDR3: TGCGCCAGCAGCTCACTAGCGGGGGGACGTAAAAACACCGGGGAGCTGTTTTTT. It specifies CASSSLAGGRKNTGELFF.

The chain recombines TRBV6-4 with TRBJ1-5; TRBD1 agrees at 8 bases. V lost 6 bases and J lost 5; bases outside the gene matches: 3. Germline V gives CDR1 MRHNA, CDR2 SNTAGT. This CDR3 comprises 13 residues. CDR3 DNA sequence: TGTGCCAGCAGCCCACAGGGGGATCAGCCCCAGCATTTT. Amino acid sequence: CASSPQGDQPQHF.

J is TRBJ1-1 and V is TRBV4-1; TRBD1 agrees at 9 bases. Losses at the gene ends were 0 bases for V and 1 base for J; bases not matched to a gene: 6. Germline CDR1 MGHRA, CDR2 YSYEKL. The CDR3 is 17 residues long. CDR3 coding DNA: TGCGCCAGCAGCCAAGATGTCCCGGGACAGGGGAACACTGAAGCTTTCTTT. It translates to CASSQDVPGQGNTEAFF.

This clone was picked up a small number of times. J is TRBJ2-6 and V is TRBV30, with D hard to call. Germline V CDR1 and CDR2: GTSNPN, SVGIG (reference sequence). The CDR3 has 14 amino acids. The V gene lost 0 bases and the J gene lost 2 bases, with 5 bases spanning the gap. CDR3 nucleotide sequence: TGTGCCTGGAGTGTACTCCCTGGGGCCAACGTCCTGACTTTC. Translating gives CAWSVLPGANVLTF.

Only one count was recorded for this clone. This sequence joins TRBV5-1 and TRBJ2-7, with 7 bases aligning to TRBD1. The trim removed 1 base at V and 5 bases at J, leaving 15 bases unmatched. CDR1 and CDR2 from the germline V gene are SGHRS and YFSETQ. The CDR3 is made up of 17 amino acids. CDR3 nucleotide sequence: TGCGCCAGCAGCTTGCCCCCGACAGGGCTAGTTGAGGACGAGCAGTACTTC. This gives the protein CASSLPPTGLVEDEQYF.

The V and J genes are TRBV5-5 and TRBJ2-7; 9 bases fit TRBD1. Germline CDR1 and CDR2: SGHKS and YYEKEE (reference sequence). CDR3 length: 15 amino acids. The V gene end was trimmed by 4 bases and the J gene end by 0 bases; junction bases not matched to a gene: 5. CDR3 loop: CASSTGTGPSYEQYF. DNA for the CDR3: TGTGCCAGCAGCACCGGGACAGGGCCCTCCTACGAGCAGTACTTC.

In DNA, the CDR3 is TGTGCCAGCAGCGTTTTAGGGGGACACTCCCAAGAGACCCAGTACTTC. This gives the protein CASSVLGGHSQETQYF. The genes are TRBV9 and TRBJ2-5, with D tentatively TRBD1 (6 bases). Germline CDR1 is SGDLS and CDR2 is YYNGEE. There are 16 residues in the CDR3. Trimming removed 2 bases from V and 1 base from J, with 15 bases in between.

This chain links TRBV21-1 with TRBJ1-4. TRBV21-1 represents a pseudogene. This CDR3 contains 14 residues. The DNA of the CDR3 is TGTGCCAGCACCCCAGGGGAGGGAAACGAAAAACTGTTTTTT. It encodes CASTPGEGNEKLFF.

The rearrangement links TRBV6-1 to TRBJ2-7; D may be TRBD2 (5 bases). The germline V and J ends were trimmed by 3 bases and 6 bases, with 6 bases remaining between them. CDR1 and CDR2 from the germline V gene are MNHNS and SASEGT. This CDR3 region has 11 residues. CDR3 sequence reads: CASSDSGEQYF. Here the CDR3 DNA reads TGTGCCAGCAGTGACAGCGGCGAGCAGTACTTC.

The J gene is TRBJ1-6, the V gene TRBV6-2 or TRBV6-3; D not certain. CDR1 and CDR2 (germline): MNHEY, SVGEGT. V gave up 6 bases and J gave up 3 bases, with 12 bases separating them. The CDR3 runs to 15 residues. CDR3 sequence reads: CASRPAGSYNSPLHF. CDR3 DNA sequence: TGTGCCAGCAGACCTGCGGGCAGCTATAATTCACCCCTCCACTTT.

This clone was counted between two and nine times. The chain joins TRBV7-9 to TRBJ1-1; 7 bases agree with TRBD1. Looked up from germline, CDR1 is SEHNR and CDR2 is FQNEAQ (reference sequence). Unmatched junction bases numbered 5, after V lost 6 bases and J lost 7 bases. The CDR3 is 12 amino acids. This CDR3 is CASSRQGREAFF. In nucleotides, the CDR3 is TGTGCCAGCAGTCGACAGGGTCGTGAAGCTTTCTTT.

This clone was counted only a few times. The V and J genes are TRBV23-1 and TRBJ2-1; 8 bases line up with TRBD2. TRBV23-1 is known as an ORF, though its function is uncertain. The CDR3 length is 13 residues. Trimming at V came to 4 bases and at J to 9 bases, leaving 5 bases not matched to a gene. The CDR3 here is CASSRREEGEQFF. For the CDR3, the DNA is TGCGCCAGCAGTCGGCGGGAGGAAGGTGAGCAGTTCTTC.

This clone was seen a handful of times. The chain employs TRBV10-3 and TRBJ1-2; D perhaps matches TRBD1 (6 bases). Germline loops: CDR1 ENHRY, CDR2 SYGVKD. This CDR3 has 13 amino acids. The V end was cut by 10 bases, the J end by 8 bases, with 20 bases between. The DNA for the CDR3 is TGTGCCACCCATAGGGGGGGGTCGGAGGGCTACACCTTC. Translation gives CATHRGGSEGYTF.

The chain carries TRBV6-2 or TRBV6-3 and TRBJ2-1; 7 bases are a match to TRBD1. V was pared by 0 bases and J by 4 bases, with 0 bases of the junction left unmatched. The germline gives CDR1 MNHEY, CDR2 SVGEGT. The CDR3 is made up of 14 amino acids. The CDR3 sequence: CASSYSTGYNEQFF. The CDR3 bases are TGTGCCAGCAGTTACTCGACAGGGTACAATGAGCAGTTCTTC.

This chain links TRBV7-8 with TRBJ1-5, with a possible D match to TRBD1 (5 bases). V dropped 1 base and J dropped 3 bases, with 10 bases sitting between them. CDR1 and CDR2 (germline): SGHVS, FQNEAQ. The CDR3 consists of 15 residues. CDR3 DNA: TGTGCCAGCAGCTTAGTAGCAGGGTCCAATCAGCCCCAGCATTTT. This translates into CASSLVAGSNQPQHF.

The chain recombines TRBV19 with TRBJ1-1; 7 bases are a match to TRBD1. The V gene end was trimmed by 7 bases and the J gene end by 4 bases; junction bases not matched to a gene: 3. Germline V gives CDR1 LNHDA, CDR2 SQIVND (reference sequence). The CDR3 extends over 12 amino acids. CDR3: CASIAGGTEAFF. The CDR3 DNA is TGTGCCAGTATCGCAGGGGGCACTGAAGCTTTCTTT. The variable domain in full, with the rest retrieved from reference TRBV19 and TRBJ1-1, is DGGITQSPKYLFRKEGQNVTLSCEQNLNHDAMYWYRQDPGQGLRLIYYSQIVNDFQKGDIAEGYSVSREKKESFPLTVTSAQKNPTAFYLCASIAGGTEAFFGQGTRLTVV.

V usage is TRBV5-6 and J usage is TRBJ1-4, with D possibly being TRBD1 (5 bases). The CDR3 is 13 amino acids. Trimming pared 3 bases from V and 7 bases from J, leaving 10 bases between. CDR1 is SGHDT and CDR2 is YYEEEE in the germline V gene. The CDR3 protein is CASSYRGSEKLFF. The CDR3 nucleotides are TGTGCCAGCAGCTACCGGGGGAGTGAAAAACTGTTTTTT. Full variable domain (remainder filled in from reference TRBV5-6 and TRBJ1-4): DAGVTQSPTHLIKTRGQQVTLRCSPKSGHDTVSWYQQALGQGPQFIFQYYEEEERQRGNFPDRFSGHQFPNYSSELNVNALLLGDSALYLCASSYRGSEKLFFGSGTQLSVL.

This sequence joins TRBV30 and TRBJ1-2, with no clear D. Deletions cut 0 bases from V and 7 bases from J, with 9 bases between. Per the germline V gene, CDR1 is GTSNPN and CDR2 is SVGIG (reference sequence). The CDR3 has 12 amino acids. CDR3 DNA: TGTGCCTGGAGTGTTACGGGGAGTGGCTACACCTTC. It encodes CAWSVTGSGYTF.

The rearrangement uses TRBV2 and TRBJ1-1, with D possibly TRBD1 on 6 matching bases. This CDR3 has 15 amino acids. The V end lost 6 bases, the J end lost 6 bases, and 20 bases lay between the germline ends. Germline assignment: CDR1 SNHLY and CDR2 FYNNEI. CDR3 protein: CASRGGRYNSAEAFF. The CDR3 coding sequence is TGTGCCAGCAGAGGGGGACGGTACAACAGCGCTGAAGCTTTCTTT.

The V call is TRBV30, the J call TRBJ1-2, with D possibly TRBD1 on 5 matching bases. The germline V and J ends were trimmed by 2 bases and 3 bases, with 16 bases remaining between them. CDR1 GTSNPN and CDR2 SVGIG come from the germline V gene (reference sequence). The CDR3 is 15 residues long. Here the CDR3 reads CAWSPQGGGHYGYTF. CDR3 nucleotide sequence: TGTGCCTGGAGTCCCCAGGGCGGAGGGCACTATGGCTACACCTTC.

The chain couples TRBV7-8 to TRBJ2-7, with 7 bases that match TRBD1. The germline gives CDR1 SGHVS, CDR2 FQNEAQ. V shed 7 bases, J shed 0 bases, and the junction held 6 bases outside the gene matches. The CDR3 is 14 amino acids. The CDR3 coding sequence is TGTGCCAGCATCCAACAGGGGTCCTCCTACGAGCAGTACTTC. Protein: CASIQQGSSYEQYF.

CDR3 nucleotides: TGCGCCAGCAGCAGAAGGGACAGGGCTAGCACAGATACGCAGTATTTT. This gives the protein CASSRRDRASTDTQYF. The V gene is TRBV5-1, the J gene TRBJ2-3, with 9 nucleotides matching TRBD1. This CDR3 spans 16 amino acids. Germline V gene sequence: CDR1 SGHRS, CDR2 YFSETQ. V shed 4 bases and J 0 bases; nucleotides not matched to a gene: 6.

The CDR3 DNA sequence: TGTGCCAGCAGCCAAGATAGTTCTAACTATGGCTACACCTTC. It yields the protein CASSQDSSNYGYTF. The chain couples TRBV4-2 to TRBJ1-2; D not certain. The CDR3 spans 14 residues. V dropped 0 bases and J dropped 0 bases, with 5 bases sitting between them. Germline V gene lookup returns CDR1 LGHNA and CDR2 YNFKEQ.